This record concerns one T cell receptor beta chain sequence. The data were taken from a study of T cell changes during pregnancy in multiple sclerosis. Sequencing was performed with immunoSEQ multiplex PCR; in TCRdb, only in-frame clones are kept and a portion is missing. The sample consists of 80,000 to 95,000 clones, about 95% of them appearing once. Germline CDR1 reads SGHAT; CDR2 reads FQNNGV. The CDR3 is made up of 15 amino acids. V lost 3 bases to trimming and J lost 4 bases, with 13 bases between them. The clonotype originates from a female donor with multiple sclerosis, enrolled in a pregnancy study. Sequenced here: peripheral blood, sampled in the second trimester of pregnancy. The gene calls are TRBV11-2 and TRBJ2-1; D gene ambiguous. The CDR3 nucleotides are TGTGCCAGCAGCTTCGCGCCCCCCGTATACAATGAGCAGTTCTTC. Translating it yields CASSFAPPVYNEQFF. Full variable domain (remainder filled in from reference TRBV11-2 and TRBJ2-1): EAGVAQSPRYKIIEKRQSVAFWCNPISGHATLYWYQQILGQGPKLLIQFQNNGVVDDSQLPKDRFSAERLKGVDSTLKIQPAKLEDSAVYLCASSFAPPVYNEQFFGPGTRLTVL.